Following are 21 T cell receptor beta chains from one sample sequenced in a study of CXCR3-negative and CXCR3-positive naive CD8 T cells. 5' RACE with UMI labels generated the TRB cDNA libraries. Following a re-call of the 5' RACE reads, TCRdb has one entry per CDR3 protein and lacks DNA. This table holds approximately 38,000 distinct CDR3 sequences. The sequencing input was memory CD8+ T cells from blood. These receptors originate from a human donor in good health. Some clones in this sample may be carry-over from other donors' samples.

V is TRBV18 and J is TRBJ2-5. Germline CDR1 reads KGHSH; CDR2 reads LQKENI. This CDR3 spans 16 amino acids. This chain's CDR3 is CASSPQGLRPEETQYF.

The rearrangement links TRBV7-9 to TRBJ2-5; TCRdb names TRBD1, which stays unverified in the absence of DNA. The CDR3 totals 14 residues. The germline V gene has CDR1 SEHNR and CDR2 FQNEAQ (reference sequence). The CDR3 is CASRPVDGEETQYF.

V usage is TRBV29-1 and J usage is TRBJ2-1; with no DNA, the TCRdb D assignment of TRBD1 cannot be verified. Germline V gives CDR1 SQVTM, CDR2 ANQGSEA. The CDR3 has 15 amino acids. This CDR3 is CSAFREQSSYNEQFF.

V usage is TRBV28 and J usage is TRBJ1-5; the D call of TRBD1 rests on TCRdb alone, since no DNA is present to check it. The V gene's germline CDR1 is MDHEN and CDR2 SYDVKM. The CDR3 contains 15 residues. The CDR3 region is CASSSPRDRGQPQHF. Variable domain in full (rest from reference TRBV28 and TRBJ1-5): DVKVTQSSRYLVKRTGEKVFLECVQDMDHENMFWYRQDPGLGLRLIYFSYDVKMKEKGDIPEGYSVSREKKERFSLILESASTNQTSMYLCASSSPRDRGQPQHFGDGTRLSIL.

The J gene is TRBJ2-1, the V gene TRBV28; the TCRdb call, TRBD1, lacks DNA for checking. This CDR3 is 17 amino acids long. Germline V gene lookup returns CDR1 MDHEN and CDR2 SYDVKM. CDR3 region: CASSSEPRDKPYNEQFF.

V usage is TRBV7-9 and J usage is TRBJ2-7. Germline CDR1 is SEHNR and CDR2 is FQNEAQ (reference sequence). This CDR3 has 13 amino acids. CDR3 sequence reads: CASSLVSAYEQYF. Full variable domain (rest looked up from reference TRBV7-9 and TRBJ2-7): DTGVSQNPRHKITKRGQNVTFRCDPISEHNRLYWYRQTLGQGPEFLTYFQNEAQLEKSRLLSDRFSAERPKGSFSTLEIQRTEQGDSAMYLCASSLVSAYEQYFGPGTRLTVT.

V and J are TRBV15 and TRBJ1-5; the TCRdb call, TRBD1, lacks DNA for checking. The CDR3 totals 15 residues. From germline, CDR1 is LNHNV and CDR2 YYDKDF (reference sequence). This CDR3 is CATSREGVVNQPQHF. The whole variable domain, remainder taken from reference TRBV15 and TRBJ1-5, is DAMVIQNPRYQVTQFGKPVTLSCSQTLNHNVMYWYQQKSSQAPKLLFHYYDKDFNNEADTPDNFQSRRPNTSFCFLDIRSPGLGDTAMYLCATSREGVVNQPQHFGDGTRLSIL.

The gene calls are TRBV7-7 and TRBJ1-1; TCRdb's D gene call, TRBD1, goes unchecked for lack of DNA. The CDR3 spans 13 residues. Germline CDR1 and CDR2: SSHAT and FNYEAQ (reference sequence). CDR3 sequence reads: CASSLIQGAEAFF.

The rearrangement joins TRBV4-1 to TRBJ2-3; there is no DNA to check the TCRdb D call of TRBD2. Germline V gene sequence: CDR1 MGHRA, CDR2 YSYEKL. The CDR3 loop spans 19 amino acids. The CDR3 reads CASSQVTTSGGPSTDTQYF.

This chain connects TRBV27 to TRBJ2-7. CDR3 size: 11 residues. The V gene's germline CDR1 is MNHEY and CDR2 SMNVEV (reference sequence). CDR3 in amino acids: CASFSRYEQYF.

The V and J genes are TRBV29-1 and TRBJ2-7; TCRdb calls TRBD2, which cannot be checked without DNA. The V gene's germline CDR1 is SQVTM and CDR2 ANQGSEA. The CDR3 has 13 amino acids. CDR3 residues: CSVVAGASDEQYF.

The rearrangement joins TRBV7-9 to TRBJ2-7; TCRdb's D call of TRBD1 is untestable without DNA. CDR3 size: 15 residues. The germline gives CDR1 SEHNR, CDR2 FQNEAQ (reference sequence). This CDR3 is CASSGSAGLSHEQYF.

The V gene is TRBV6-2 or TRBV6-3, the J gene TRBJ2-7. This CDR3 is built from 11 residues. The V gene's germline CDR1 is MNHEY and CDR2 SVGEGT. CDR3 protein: CASSTLGEQYF.

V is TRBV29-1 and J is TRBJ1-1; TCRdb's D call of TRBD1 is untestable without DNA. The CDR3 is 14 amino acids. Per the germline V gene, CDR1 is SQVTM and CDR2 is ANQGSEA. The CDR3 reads CSVIAGTGDTEAFF.

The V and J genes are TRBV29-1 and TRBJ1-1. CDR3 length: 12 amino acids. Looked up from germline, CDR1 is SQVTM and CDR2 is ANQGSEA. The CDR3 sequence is CSGKIGDTEAFF.

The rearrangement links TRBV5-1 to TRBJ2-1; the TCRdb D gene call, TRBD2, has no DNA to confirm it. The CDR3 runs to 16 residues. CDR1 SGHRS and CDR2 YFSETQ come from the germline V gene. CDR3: CASSLYASGTYNEQFF.

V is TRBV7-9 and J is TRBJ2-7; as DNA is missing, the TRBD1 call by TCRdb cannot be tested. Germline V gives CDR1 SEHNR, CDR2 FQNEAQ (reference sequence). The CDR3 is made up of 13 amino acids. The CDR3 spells CASSQTDRYEQYF.

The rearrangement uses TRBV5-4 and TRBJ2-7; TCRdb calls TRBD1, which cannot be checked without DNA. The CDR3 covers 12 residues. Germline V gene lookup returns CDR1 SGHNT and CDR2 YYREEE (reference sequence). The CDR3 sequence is CASSATGVEQYF.

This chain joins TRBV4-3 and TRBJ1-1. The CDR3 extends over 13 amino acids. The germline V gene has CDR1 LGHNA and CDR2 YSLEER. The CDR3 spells CASSETVNTEAFF.

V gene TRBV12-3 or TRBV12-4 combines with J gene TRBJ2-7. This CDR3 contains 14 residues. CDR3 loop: CASCAAGRAYEQYF.

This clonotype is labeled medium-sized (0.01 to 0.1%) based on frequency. CDR3 sequence: CAIRGGGYTEAFF. The chain uses TRBV10-3 and TRBJ1-1; TCRdb reports TRBD1, a call that lacks DNA to check it against. This CDR3 has 13 residues. Germline CDR1 and CDR2: ENHRY and SYGVKD.